This is a list of T cell receptor beta chains from one sample in a study of blood T cell repertoires in COVID-19. Generated by immunoSEQ multiplex PCR, the TCRdb table keeps only in-frame clones and is missing some. The sample has around 440,000 clones, roughly 88% seen once. The sequenced sample consisted of peripheral blood. Source of these receptors: a woman aged 45-60 years with COVID-19, enrolled during active disease. CDR3s include the opening cysteine and the closing phenylalanine or tryptophan. The order of the fields is clone size, V gene, D gene, J gene, CDR3 DNA, CDR3 protein. A D gene is named only where the DNA matches it firmly. Not every row has a clone size; where given, it reads once, few, many or a size class.

-	TRBV11-2	TRBD1	TRBJ2-7	TGTGCCAGCAGCTTCGGACAGGGTGGCTACGAGCAGTACTTC	CASSFGQGGYEQYF
few	TRBV5-6	-	TRBJ2-3	TGTGCCAGCAGCTTGGGGCAGAAAACAGATACGCAGTATTTT	CASSLGQKTDTQYF
-	TRBV5-1	-	TRBJ2-1	TGCGCCAGCAGCTTGGAATTCGGGACCTACAATGAGCAGTTCTTC	CASSLEFGTYNEQFF
-	TRBV10-1	TRBD1	TRBJ1-1	TGCGCCAGCAGTGGGGGCAGGGGGGCAGCTTTCTTT	CASSGGRGAAFF
-	TRBV6-1	TRBD1	TRBJ2-6	TGTGCCAGCAGTGACAGGACAGGGGGCGCGGGCGTCCTGACTTTC	CASSDRTGGAGVLTF
-	TRBV27	-	TRBJ2-2	TGTGCCAGCAGTTCTCACGGACAGACCGGGGAGCTGTTTTTT	CASSSHGQTGELFF
once	TRBV24-1	-	TRBJ2-3	TGTGCCACCAGTGATTTCCGGGGTGGGACAGATACGCAGTATTTT	CATSDFRGGTDTQYF
-	TRBV19	-	TRBJ1-5	TGTGCCAGTAGTATTCCGCAGGTGCCCAATCAGCCCCAGCATTTT	CASSIPQVPNQPQHF
-	TRBV29-1	TRBD1	TRBJ2-7	TGCAGCGTTGAAGATCCGGCAGGGGGACCCTACGAGCAGTACTTC	CSVEDPAGGPYEQYF
-	TRBV12-3/TRBV12-4	-	TRBJ2-7	TGTGCCAGCAGTAGAGGCCTGTACGAGCAGTACTTC	CASSRGLYEQYF
-	TRBV28	-	TRBJ2-2	TGTGCCAGCAGTTTCGTAGCCGGGGAGCTGTTTTTT	CASSFVAGELFF
-	TRBV18	TRBD1	TRBJ1-1	TGTGCCAGCTCACCATACGGGACAGGGCGAAGGACTGAAGCTTTCTTT	CASSPYGTGRRTEAFF
once	TRBV5-4	TRBD1	TRBJ1-2	TGTGCCAGCAACCCCCGCAGGGGGCAGGGCTATGGCTACACCTTC	CASNPRRGQGYGYTF
-	TRBV5-1	-	TRBJ1-3	TGCGCCAGCAGCTTGGACGGACTTCATTTTGGAAACACCATATATTTT	CASSLDGLHFGNTIYF
-	TRBV12-5	TRBD1	TRBJ1-1	TGTGCTAGTGGTTTGCCCGGGACAGAGCTAGTTGAAGCTTTCTTT	CASGLPGTELVEAFF
-	TRBV7-9	-	TRBJ1-1	TGTGCCAGCAGCTTAGGGCAGAACACTGAAGCTTTCTTT	CASSLGQNTEAFF
-	TRBV18	-	TRBJ2-4	TGTGCCAGCTCATTATTGAAGTCGGACATTCAGTACTTC	CASSLLKSDIQYF
-	TRBV7-2	-	TRBJ1-5	TGTGCCAGCAGCCCTCAGGGGTTGGCCCAACAGCCCCAGCATTTT	CASSPQGLAQQPQHF
-	TRBV23-1	TRBD1	TRBJ1-2	TGCGCCAGCAGTCTGGTTTGGGCGACAGGGGGATACTATGGCTACACCTTC	CASSLVWATGGYYGYTF
-	TRBV5-1	-	TRBJ2-3	TGCGCCAGCAGCCCCCGTGGCCACGGGGGCACAGATACGCAGTATTTT	CASSPRGHGGTDTQYF
once	TRBV25-1	-	TRBJ2-5	TGTGCCAGCAGTGCACCCGGGGAGACCCAGTACTTC	CASSAPGETQYF
-	TRBV7-9	-	TRBJ1-4	TGTGCCAGCAGCTTTGGGCAGGGGAATGGAAAACTGTTTTTT	CASSFGQGNGKLFF
-	TRBV12-5	-	TRBJ2-7	TGTGCTAGTGGGGCCGGGGAAGCCTACGAGCAGTACTTC	CASGAGEAYEQYF
-	TRBV30	-	TRBJ1-2	TGTGCCTGGAGTGACACTCGACTGACCCGGCACTATGGCTACACCTTC	CAWSDTRLTRHYGYTF
-	TRBV28	TRBD1	TRBJ1-2	TGTGCCAGCAGCGAACAGGGGGCCTATGGCTACACCTTC	CASSEQGAYGYTF
-	TRBV5-1	TRBD1	TRBJ1-2	TGCGCCAGCAGCCAGCCGGGACAGGGTTATGGCTACACCTTC	CASSQPGQGYGYTF
-	TRBV18	-	TRBJ2-3	TGTGCCAGCTCACCACCGATCGGGGAATACACAGATACGCAGTATTTT	CASSPPIGEYTDTQYF
-	TRBV19	-	TRBJ2-4	TGTGCCAGTAGTATTGGGGGGGCAGCCAAAAACATTCAGTACTTC	CASSIGGAAKNIQYF
-	TRBV19	-	TRBJ2-1	TGTGCCAGTAGTATATCCGGGACACACAATGAGCAGTTCTTC	CASSISGTHNEQFF
-	TRBV5-4	-	TRBJ1-3	TGTGCCAGCAGCTTCTTTGGGGGGGGCACCATATATTTT	CASSFFGGGTIYF
-	TRBV30	TRBD1	TRBJ1-6	TGTGCCTGGAGTACAGGGGAAGATTCACCCCTCCACTTT	CAWSTGEDSPLHF
-	TRBV5-1	TRBD1	TRBJ1-1	TGCGCCAGCAGCTTTCCGACAGGGGGCCTGAACACTGAAGCTTTCTTT	CASSFPTGGLNTEAFF
-	TRBV7-9	TRBD1	TRBJ1-2	TGTGCCAGCAGCTTAGGCGCGGGACAGAGAGGCTACACCTTC	CASSLGAGQRGYTF
-	TRBV12-5	-	TRBJ2-1	TGTGCTAGTGGTTTCCAAACGGGAGCCGGGAATGAGCAGTTCTTC	CASGFQTGAGNEQFF
-	TRBV7-5	-	TRBJ1-2	TGTGCCAGAAGCTTACAAATTGACATCTATTCGGGGACAGGGGTTCAGTCTAGCTATGGCTACACCTTC	CARSLQIDIYSGTGVQSSYGYTF
-	TRBV18	-	TRBJ1-2	TGTGCCAGCTCACCAGGGGCGGTGGATGGCTACACCTTC	CASSPGAVDGYTF
-	TRBV5-4	-	TRBJ1-3	TGTGCCAGCAGCTTGGGGTCAGGGACTGGAAACACCATATATTTT	CASSLGSGTGNTIYF
few	TRBV5-6	-	TRBJ1-1	TGTGCCAGCACCCACAGGTCGTTGGCGAACACTGAAGCTTTCTTT	CASTHRSLANTEAFF
-	TRBV28	TRBD1	TRBJ2-7	TGTGGCTCGACAGGGGGCATTGACTACGAGCAGTACTTC	CGSTGGIDYEQYF
-	TRBV6-1	TRBD2	TRBJ2-3	TGTGCCAGCAGTGAACTGGGCGGGGGGTACACAGATACGCAGTATTTT	CASSELGGGYTDTQYF
-	TRBV30	-	TRBJ1-2	TGTGCCTGGAGTGGTCGGTACTATGGCTACACCTTC	CAWSGRYYGYTF
-	TRBV6-5	TRBD1	TRBJ1-4	TGTGCCAGCAATTGGCGTGACAGGGGAGCTGAAAAACTGTTTTTT	CASNWRDRGAEKLFF
-	TRBV29-1	-	TRBJ2-2	TGCAGCGTTGAAGATCGGGGGACCGGGGAGCTGTTTTTT	CSVEDRGTGELFF
-	TRBV12-5	TRBD2	TRBJ2-1	TGTGCTAGTGGTTTGCCACGAGAGCGGGGGGGTGTTGAGCAGTTCTTC	CASGLPRERGGVEQFF
-	TRBV15	-	TRBJ1-4	TGTGCCACCAGCACTGGGGCGGACGCAACTAATGAAAAACTGTTTTTT	CATSTGADATNEKLFF
-	TRBV6-5	TRBD1	TRBJ1-2	TGTGCCTGCCGAGGGGGCGAGGTATTCGGCTACACCTTC	CACRGGEVFGYTF
-	TRBV6-5	-	TRBJ2-2	TGTGCCAGCAGTTACGCCGTAGGGGTTCTCGGGGAGCTGTTTTTT	CASSYAVGVLGELFF
-	TRBV30	-	TRBJ2-5	TGTGCCTGGATGTGGGGGGGGCCCCAAGAGACCCAGTACTTC	CAWMWGGPQETQYF
-	TRBV5-1	-	TRBJ2-5	TGCGCCAGCACCAACCAGGGGTACCAAGAGACCCAGTACTTC	CASTNQGYQETQYF
-	TRBV7-2	-	TRBJ2-1	TGTGCCAGCATCCTAGATCTGGCGGGGGCCATCAATGAGCAGTTCTTC	CASILDLAGAINEQFF
-	TRBV5-5	TRBD1	TRBJ1-2	TGTGCCAGCAACCCGACGGGACAGGGGTACGGCTACACCTTC	CASNPTGQGYGYTF
-	TRBV5-1	-	TRBJ2-1	TGCGCCAGCACCTCAGAATGGAGCTCCTACAATGAGCAGTTCTTC	CASTSEWSSYNEQFF
-	TRBV7-8	TRBD1	TRBJ1-2	TGTGCCAGCAGCGATTGGGACAGGGAGATTGGCTACACCTTC	CASSDWDREIGYTF
-	TRBV14	-	TRBJ1-2	TGTGCCAGCAGCCAAACACAGGGATACAGAGGCTACACCTTC	CASSQTQGYRGYTF
-	TRBV5-1	TRBD1	TRBJ2-5	TGCGCCAGCGCCGGGACAGGGGGCAGCGAGACCCAGTACTTC	CASAGTGGSETQYF
-	TRBV7-3	-	TRBJ2-3	TGTGCCAGCAGCCGGGACTTCACAGATACGCAGTATTTT	CASSRDFTDTQYF
-	TRBV28	-	TRBJ1-1	TGTGCCAGCTCCCCGCCCGGGACACTTAACACTGAAGCTTTCTTT	CASSPPGTLNTEAFF
-	TRBV9	-	TRBJ2-2	TGTGCCAGCAGCCCACCCACAGGGGGGGTGAACACCGGGGAGCTGTTTTTT	CASSPPTGGVNTGELFF